This T cell receptor beta chain was sequenced during a study of cytomegalovirus exposure and HLA in healthy donors. The trim removed 0 bases at V and 1 base at J, leaving 3 bases unmatched. The CDR3 covers 16 residues. CDR1 SGDLS and CDR2 YYNGEE come from the germline V gene. Notes on the study in general: For cytomegalovirus status, the classifier reportedly gave diagnoses with high specificity and sensitivity. An apparent linkage of common viral pathogens to several of the most significant clusters emerged in a later analysis.

These donors counted as nominally healthy when sampled, but unrecorded immune exposures were likely. As regards this clone: What it recognizes is unknown.

PCR employed 60 Vbeta and 13 Jbeta primers. The method was immunoSEQ multiplex PCR; TCRdb's version includes in-frame clones alone and lacks a portion of them. Of around 200,000 clones listed, about 79% are singletons. The chain links TRBV9 to TRBJ2-3; 9 nucleotides agree with TRBD2. Input material: PBMCs. This sequence originates from a male donor in good health and CMV-seronegative. This CDR3 reads CASSVAPSGGTDTQYF. The CDR3 bases are TGTGCCAGCAGCGTAGCGCCTAGCGGGGGCACAGATACGCAGTATTTT.